This T cell receptor (beta chain) was observed in a study of blood T cell repertoires in COVID-19. Turning to the study itself: The samples span acute and convalescent COVID-19 from the United States, Italy and Spain. Nucleic acid was either cDNA or gDNA, and it came from T cells, B-cell-depleted T cells, or PBMCs.

Seattle's cohort entered during active infection and was followed longitudinally. V gave up 2 bases and J gave up 3 bases, with 8 bases separating them. The germline V gene encodes CDR1 MNHEY and CDR2 SMNVEV (reference sequence). The CDR3 spans 13 residues. Methods used by the authors: From reference gene primer amplification, estimates of nucleated cell counts were derived. Repertoires were generated with immunoSEQ multiplex PCR, while TCRdb's copy carries only in-frame clones and drops some. The DNA gave D and trimming, while V, J and clone size come from that table. This table has roughly 200,000 clones, about 81% appearing once.

This clonotype was obtained from a woman at least 80 years old with COVID-19, enrolled during active disease. The chain uses TRBV27 and TRBJ2-7, with D possibly matching TRBD1 (6 bases). Sequenced sample: peripheral blood. As DNA, the CDR3 is TGTGCCAGCAGTTTAGGGACACACTACGAGCAGTACTTC. It translates to CASSLGTHYEQYF.